The clone carrying this T cell receptor (beta chain) was counted ten times or more. Its target is not known. Arm-PCR of CDR3 regions and iRepertoire HTBI primers were the basis on which TCR beta libraries were built. From the multiplex PCR reads, TCRdb called clonotypes with MiXCR, one entry per CDR3 protein. The table shows 250,000 to 400,000 distinct CDR3 sequences, with 15% to 20% occurring only once. V gave up 7 bases and J gave up 0 bases, with 6 bases separating them. CDR3 length: 12 amino acids. Germline V gene lookup returns CDR1 MDHEN and CDR2 SYDVKM. Time point reported: newly diagnosed GD, antithyroid drugs for less than 3 months. With RNA extracted from PBMCs as input, the TCR library was made. Diagnosing Graves' disease relied on the American Thyroid Association guidelines. The data belong to a study of regulatory T cells in long-lasting Graves disease. Overall study: Graves' patients who were just diagnosed had used antithyroid drugs for under 3 months. Study-wide findings and caveats: Persistent Graves' patients showed a TCR diversity that was lower than that of newly diagnosed ones.

This TCR was sampled from a female donor with Graves disease. The sample was peripheral blood mononuclear cells (PBMCs), taken at new diagnosis, from a patient treated with antithyroid drugs. This chain links TRBV28 with TRBJ1-1; D is unresolved. For the CDR3, the DNA is TGTGCCAGCAACGCGGTGAACACTGAAGCTTTCTTT. Translating gives CASNAVNTEAFF.